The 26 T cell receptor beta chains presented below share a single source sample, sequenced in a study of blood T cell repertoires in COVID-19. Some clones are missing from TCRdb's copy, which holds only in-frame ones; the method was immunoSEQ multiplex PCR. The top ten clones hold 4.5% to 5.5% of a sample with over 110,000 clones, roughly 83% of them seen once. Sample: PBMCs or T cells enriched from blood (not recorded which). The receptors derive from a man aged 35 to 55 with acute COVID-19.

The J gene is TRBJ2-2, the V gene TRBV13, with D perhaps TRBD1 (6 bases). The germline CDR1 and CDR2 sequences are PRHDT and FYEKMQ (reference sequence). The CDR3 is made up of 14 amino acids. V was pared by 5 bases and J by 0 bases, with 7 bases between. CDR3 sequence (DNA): TGTGCCAGCAGCCCAGGGGCGAACACCGGGGAGCTGTTTTTT. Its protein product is CASSPGANTGELFF. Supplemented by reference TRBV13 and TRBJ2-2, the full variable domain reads AAGVIQSPRHLIKEKRETATLKCYPIPRHDTVYWYQQGPGQDPQFLISFYEKMQSDKGSIPDRFSAQQFSDYHSELNMSSLELGDSALYFCASSPGANTGELFFGEGSRLTVL.

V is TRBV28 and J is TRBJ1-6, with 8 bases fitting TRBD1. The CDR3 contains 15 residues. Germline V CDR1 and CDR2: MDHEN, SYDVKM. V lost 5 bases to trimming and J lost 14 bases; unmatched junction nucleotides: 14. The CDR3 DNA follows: TGTGCCAGCAGTCCTCTGGACAGGGAGGTTAGGGCCCTCCACTTT. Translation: CASSPLDREVRALHF.

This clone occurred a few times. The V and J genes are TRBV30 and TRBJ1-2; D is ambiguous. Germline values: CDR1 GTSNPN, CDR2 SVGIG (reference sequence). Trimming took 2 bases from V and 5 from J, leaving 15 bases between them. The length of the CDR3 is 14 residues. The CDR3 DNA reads TGTGCCTGGAGTCATCCGGGAACCTTTTATGGCTACACCTTC. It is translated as CAWSHPGTFYGYTF.

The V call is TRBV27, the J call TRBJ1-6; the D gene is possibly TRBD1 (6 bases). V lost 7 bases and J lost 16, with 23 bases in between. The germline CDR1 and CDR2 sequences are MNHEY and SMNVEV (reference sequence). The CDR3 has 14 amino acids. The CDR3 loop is CASTPQGTTLNLHF. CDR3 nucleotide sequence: TGTGCCAGCACCCCGCAGGGGACCACTCTTAATCTCCACTTT.

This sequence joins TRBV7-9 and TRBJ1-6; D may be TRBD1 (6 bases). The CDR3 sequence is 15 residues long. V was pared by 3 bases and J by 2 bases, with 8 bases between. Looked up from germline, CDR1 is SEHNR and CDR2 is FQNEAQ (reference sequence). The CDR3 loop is CASSLDSAYNSPLHF. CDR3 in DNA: TGTGCCAGCAGCTTGGACAGCGCCTATAATTCACCCCTCCACTTT.

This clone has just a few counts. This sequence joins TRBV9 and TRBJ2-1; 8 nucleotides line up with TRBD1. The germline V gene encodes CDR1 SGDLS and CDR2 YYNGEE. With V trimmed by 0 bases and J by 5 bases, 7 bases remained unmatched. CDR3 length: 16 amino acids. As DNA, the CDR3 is TGTGCCAGCAGCGTAGAGGGGACCAGGGGGCACAATGAGCAGTTCTTC. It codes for CASSVEGTRGHNEQFF.

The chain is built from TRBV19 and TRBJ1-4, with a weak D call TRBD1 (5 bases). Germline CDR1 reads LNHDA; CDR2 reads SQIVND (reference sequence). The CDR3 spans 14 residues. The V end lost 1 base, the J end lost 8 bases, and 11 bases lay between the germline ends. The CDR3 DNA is TGTGCCAGTAGTATAGTGAGGGGAGGAGAAAAACTGTTTTTT. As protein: CASSIVRGGEKLFF.

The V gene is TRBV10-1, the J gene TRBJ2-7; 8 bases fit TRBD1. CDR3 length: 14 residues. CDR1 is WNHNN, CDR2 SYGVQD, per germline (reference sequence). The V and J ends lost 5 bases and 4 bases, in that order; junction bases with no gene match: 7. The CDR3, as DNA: TGCGCCAGCAGTAAAACAGGGGGATCTTACGAGCAGTACTTC. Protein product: CASSKTGGSYEQYF.

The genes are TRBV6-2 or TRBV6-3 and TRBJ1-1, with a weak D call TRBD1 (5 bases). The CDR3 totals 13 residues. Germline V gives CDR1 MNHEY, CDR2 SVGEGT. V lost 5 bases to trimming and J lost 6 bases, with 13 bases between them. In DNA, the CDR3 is TGTGCCAGCAGTCCCTCAGGGATGGCTGAAGCTTTCTTT. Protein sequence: CASSPSGMAEAFF.

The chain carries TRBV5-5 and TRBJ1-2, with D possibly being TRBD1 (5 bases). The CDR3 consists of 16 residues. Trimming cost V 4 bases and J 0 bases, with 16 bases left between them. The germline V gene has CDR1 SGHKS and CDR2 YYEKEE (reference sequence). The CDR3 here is CASSPSPGQANYGYTF. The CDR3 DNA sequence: TGTGCCAGCAGCCCCTCCCCAGGACAAGCTAACTATGGCTACACCTTC.

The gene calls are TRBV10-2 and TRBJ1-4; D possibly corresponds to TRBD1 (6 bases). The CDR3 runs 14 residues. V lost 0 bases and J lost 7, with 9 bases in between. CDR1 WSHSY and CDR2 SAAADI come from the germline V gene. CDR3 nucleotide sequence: TGCGCCAGCAGTGAGTCGCAGGGGCTTGAAAAACTGTTTTTT. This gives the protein CASSESQGLEKLFF.

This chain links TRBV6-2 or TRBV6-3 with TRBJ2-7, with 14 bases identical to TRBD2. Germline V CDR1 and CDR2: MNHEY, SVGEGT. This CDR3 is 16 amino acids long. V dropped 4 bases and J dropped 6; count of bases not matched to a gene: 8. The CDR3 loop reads CASSSERLAGGSEQYF. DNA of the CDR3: TGTGCCAGCAGTTCGGAAAGACTAGCGGGAGGGTCCGAGCAGTACTTC.

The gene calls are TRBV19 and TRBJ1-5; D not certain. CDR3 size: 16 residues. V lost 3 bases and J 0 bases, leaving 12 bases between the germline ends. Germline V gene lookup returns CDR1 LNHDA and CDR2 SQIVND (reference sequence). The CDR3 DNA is TGTGCCAGTAGTATCCCGGCCTCGGGTAGCAATCAGCCCCAGCATTTT. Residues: CASSIPASGSNQPQHF.

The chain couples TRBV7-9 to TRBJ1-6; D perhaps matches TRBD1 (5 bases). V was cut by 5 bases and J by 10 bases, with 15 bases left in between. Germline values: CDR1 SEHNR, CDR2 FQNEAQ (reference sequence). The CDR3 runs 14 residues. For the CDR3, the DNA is TGTGCCAGCAGCCTCGGCAGGGATGGATCACCCCTCCACTTT. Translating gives CASSLGRDGSPLHF.

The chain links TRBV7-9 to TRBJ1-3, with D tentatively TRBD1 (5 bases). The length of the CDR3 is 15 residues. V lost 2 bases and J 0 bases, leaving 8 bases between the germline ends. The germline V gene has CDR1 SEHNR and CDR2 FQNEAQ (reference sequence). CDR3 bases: TGTGCCAGCAGCTTAACCAGGGACTCTGGAAACACCATATATTTT. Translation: CASSLTRDSGNTIYF.

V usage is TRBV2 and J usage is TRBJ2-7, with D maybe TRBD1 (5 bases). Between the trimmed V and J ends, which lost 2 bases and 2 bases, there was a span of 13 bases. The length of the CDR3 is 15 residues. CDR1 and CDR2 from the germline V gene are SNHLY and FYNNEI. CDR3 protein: CASSEFVTETYEQYF. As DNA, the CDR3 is TGTGCCAGCAGTGAATTTGTGACAGAAACCTACGAGCAGTACTTC.

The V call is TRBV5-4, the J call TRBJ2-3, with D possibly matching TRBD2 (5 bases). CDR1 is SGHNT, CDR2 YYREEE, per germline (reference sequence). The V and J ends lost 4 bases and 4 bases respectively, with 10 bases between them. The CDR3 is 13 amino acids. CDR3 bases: TGTGCCAGCAGCCGCGGGCAGGCAGATACGCAGTATTTT. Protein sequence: CASSRGQADTQYF.

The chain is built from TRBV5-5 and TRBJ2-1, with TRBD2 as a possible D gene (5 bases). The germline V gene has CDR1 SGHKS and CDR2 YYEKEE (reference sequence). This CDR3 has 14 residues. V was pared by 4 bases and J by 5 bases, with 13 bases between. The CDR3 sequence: CASSPGLWNNEQFF. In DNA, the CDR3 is TGTGCCAGCAGCCCCGGACTCTGGAACAATGAGCAGTTCTTC.

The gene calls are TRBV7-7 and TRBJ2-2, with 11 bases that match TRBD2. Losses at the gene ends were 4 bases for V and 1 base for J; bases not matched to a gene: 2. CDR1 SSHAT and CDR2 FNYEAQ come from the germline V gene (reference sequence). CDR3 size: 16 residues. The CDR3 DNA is TGTGCCAGCAGCTCAGGACTAGCGGGGAACACCGGGGAGCTGTTTTTT. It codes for CASSSGLAGNTGELFF.

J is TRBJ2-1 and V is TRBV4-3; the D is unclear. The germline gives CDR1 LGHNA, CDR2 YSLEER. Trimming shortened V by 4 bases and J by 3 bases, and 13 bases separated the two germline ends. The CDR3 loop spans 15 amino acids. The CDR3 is CASSLARVNYNEQFF. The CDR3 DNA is TGCGCCAGCAGCCTCGCTCGGGTAAACTACAATGAGCAGTTCTTC.

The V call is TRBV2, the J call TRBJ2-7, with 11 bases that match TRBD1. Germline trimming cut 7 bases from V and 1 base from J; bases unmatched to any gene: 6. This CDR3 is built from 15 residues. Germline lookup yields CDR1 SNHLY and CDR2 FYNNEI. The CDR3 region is CASIKGTGGSYEQYF. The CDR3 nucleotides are TGTGCCAGCATCAAAGGGACAGGGGGTTCCTACGAGCAGTACTTC.

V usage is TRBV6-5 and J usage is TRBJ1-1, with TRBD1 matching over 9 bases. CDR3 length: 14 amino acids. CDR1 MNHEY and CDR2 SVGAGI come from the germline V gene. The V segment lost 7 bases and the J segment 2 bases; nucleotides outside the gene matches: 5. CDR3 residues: CASTRDRANTEAFF. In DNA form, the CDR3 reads TGTGCCAGCACTCGGGACAGGGCAAACACTGAAGCTTTCTTT.

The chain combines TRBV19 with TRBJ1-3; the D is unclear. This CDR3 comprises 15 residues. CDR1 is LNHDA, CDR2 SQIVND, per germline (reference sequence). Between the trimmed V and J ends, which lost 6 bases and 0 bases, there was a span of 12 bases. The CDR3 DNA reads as TGTGCCAGTAGACCCCGGGAGGGCTCTGGAAACACCATATATTTT. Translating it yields CASRPREGSGNTIYF.

The CDR3, as DNA: TGTGCCAGCAGCCTACAGTCCCGGGAGCTGTTTTTT. Amino acids: CASSLQSRELFF. The chain couples TRBV28 to TRBJ2-2; D unclear. Trimming removed 6 bases at V and 9 bases at J, with 11 bases between. Germline-derived CDR1 and CDR2 are MDHEN and SYDVKM. This CDR3 region has 12 residues.

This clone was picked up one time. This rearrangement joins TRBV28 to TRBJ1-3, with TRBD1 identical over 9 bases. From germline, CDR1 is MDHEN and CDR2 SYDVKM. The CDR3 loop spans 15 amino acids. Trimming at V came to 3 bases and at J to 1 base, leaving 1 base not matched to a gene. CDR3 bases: TGTGCCAGCAGTTTCGGACAGGGGTCTGGAAACACCATATATTTT. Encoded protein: CASSFGQGSGNTIYF.

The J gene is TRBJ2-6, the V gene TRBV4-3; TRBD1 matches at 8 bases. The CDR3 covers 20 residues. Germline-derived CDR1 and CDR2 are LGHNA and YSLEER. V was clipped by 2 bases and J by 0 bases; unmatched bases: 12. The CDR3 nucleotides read TGCGCCAGCAGCCAATCGTATGGGACAGGAGTAGACTCTGGGGCCAACGTCCTGACTTTC. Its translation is CASSQSYGTGVDSGANVLTF.